These 20 T cell receptor beta chains share one sample of origin, sequenced in a study of blood T cells in healthy people across ages. A sample-barcoded 5' primer and a J-beta primer mix were used in a second PCR of roughly 6 to 12 cycles. From the 5' RACE reads, TCRdb called clonotypes with MiXCR, one entry per CDR3 protein. The sample has some 940,000 distinct CDR3 sequences; around 29% are singletons. Another study also made use of these data, one on T cells of mothers and their children.

The sample consisted of blood. These receptors were taken from a woman aged 40 to 50 in good health.

V is TRBV5-1 and J is TRBJ1-6; D ambiguous. CDR3 length: 15 amino acids. Germline loops: CDR1 SGHRS, CDR2 YFSETQ. Deletions cut 5 bases from V and 8 bases from J, with 17 bases between. In DNA, the CDR3 is TGCGCCAGCAGGACGTCGAGTCAGAACCATTCACCCCTCCACTTT. Translation gives CASRTSSQNHSPLHF.

This clonotype was counted many times. The gene calls are TRBV7-2 and TRBJ2-5; 8 positions match TRBD1. CDR1 SGHTA and CDR2 FQGNSA come from the germline V gene. CDR3 length: 16 amino acids. With 0 bases clipped from V and 5 bases from J, the junction kept 8 bases outside the gene matches. In DNA, the CDR3 is TGTGCCAGCAGCTTAGCCCCGCCAGGGGGCGCGGAGACCCAGTACTTC. Translating gives CASSLAPPGGAETQYF.

The CDR3 spells CASSLGDRRSYNEQFF. CDR3 DNA: TGCGCCAGCAGCTTGGGGGACCGACGCTCCTACAATGAGCAGTTCTTC. The genes are TRBV5-1 and TRBJ2-1, with D perhaps assigned TRBD1 or TRBD2 (5 bases each). The length of the CDR3 is 16 residues. Germline lookup yields CDR1 SGHRS and CDR2 YFSETQ. The V gene lost 0 bases and the J gene lost 0 bases, with 10 bases spanning the gap.

The CDR3 DNA is TGTGCCGCCAGGGTAGCGGGGGGCCTCTACGAGCAGTACTTC. This sequence encodes CAARVAGGLYEQYF. The V call is TRBV6-2 or TRBV6-3, the J call TRBJ2-7; 10 bases line up with TRBD2. CDR3 length equals 14 residues. V was clipped by 11 bases and J by 3 bases; unmatched bases: 10. Looked up from germline, CDR1 is MNHEY and CDR2 is SVGEGT.

The CDR3 sequence: CASSAPMREYIQYF. The CDR3 coding sequence is TGTGCCAGCAGCGCCCCAATGAGGGAATACATTCAGTACTTC. The V and J genes are TRBV7-2 and TRBJ2-4, with D possibly TRBD2 on 5 matching bases. Germline V gives CDR1 SGHTA, CDR2 FQGNSA. The length of the CDR3 is 14 residues. V lost 5 bases to trimming and J lost 8 bases, with 16 bases between them.

The chain employs TRBV14 and TRBJ2-2; D is unresolved. V was cut by 3 bases and J by 0 bases, with 5 bases left in between. CDR1 is SGHDN, CDR2 FVKESK, per germline. The CDR3 has 14 amino acids. The CDR3 region is CASSHYPNTGELFF. CDR3 coding DNA: TGTGCCAGCAGCCACTATCCGAACACCGGGGAGCTGTTTTTT.

The chain employs TRBV3-1 and TRBJ2-7; weak D call: TRBD1 (5 bases). This CDR3 has 12 residues. CDR1 LGHDT and CDR2 YNNKEL come from the germline V gene (reference sequence). CDR3 protein: CGSVGPNYEQYF. CDR3 in DNA: TGTGGCTCGGTGGGGCCAAACTACGAGCAGTACTTC.

The rearrangement links TRBV20-1 to TRBJ2-7, with a possible D match to TRBD2 (7 bases). Germline assignment: CDR1 DFQATT and CDR2 SNEGSKA (reference sequence). The V gene lost 0 bases and the J gene lost 7 bases, with 25 bases spanning the gap. The CDR3 runs to 17 residues. The CDR3 protein is CSARDPGGGGDIREQYF. CDR3 in DNA: TGCAGTGCTAGAGATCCAGGCGGGGGCGGGGACATTCGGGAGCAGTACTTC.

The chain combines TRBV5-8 with TRBJ1-2; D uncertain. The CDR3 extends over 15 amino acids. Between the trimmed V and J ends, which lost 4 bases and 4 bases, there was a span of 17 bases. Germline CDR1 and CDR2: SGHTS and YDEGEE. Here the CDR3 DNA reads TGTGCCAGCAGCCCCCGGACCAGTTCGGGCTATGGCTACACCTTC. Encoded protein: CASSPRTSSGYGYTF. Full variable domain (missing parts from reference TRBV5-8 and TRBJ1-2): EAGVTQSPTHLIKTRGQQATLRCSPISGHTSVYWYQQALGLGLQFLLWYDEGEERNRGNFPPRFSGRQFPNYSSELNVNALELEDSALYLCASSPRTSSGYGYTFGSGTRLTVV.

With regard to this clonotype: A much larger clone is a single base away; this may be a read error. The chain combines TRBV7-2 with TRBJ2-1, with a possible D match to TRBD2 (6 bases). CDR1 and CDR2 (germline): SGHTA, FQGNSA. The CDR3 has 15 residues. The CDR3 protein is CASSYTPAGYSEQFF. The CDR3 DNA reads as TGTGCCAGCAGCTACACGCCGGCGGGGTACAGTGAGCAGTTCTTC.

This clonotype showed up many times. V and J are TRBV2 and TRBJ2-4, with D maybe TRBD2 (7 bases). Looked up from germline, CDR1 is SNHLY and CDR2 is FYNNEI. The CDR3 spans 15 residues. Trimming shortened V by 4 bases and J by 6 bases, and 16 bases separated the two germline ends. CDR3 in amino acids: CASSGTRGGGNIQYF. The CDR3 DNA reads TGTGCCAGCAGTGGGACTAGGGGGGGGGGAAACATTCAGTACTTC.

This clonotype was detected only a few times. V usage is TRBV20-1 and J usage is TRBJ1-5; D not resolved. The germline V gene encodes CDR1 DFQATT and CDR2 SNEGSKA (reference sequence). This CDR3 is 17 amino acids long. The V end was cut by 1 base, the J end by 0 bases, with 16 bases between. The CDR3 coding sequence is TGCAGTGCTAGAGTCGGGAGAAAGGTTGATAGCAATCAGCCCCAGCATTTT. It encodes CSARVGRKVDSNQPQHF.

In this sample, this clonotype turned up a few times. The chain employs TRBV3-1 and TRBJ1-1; D gene ambiguous. This CDR3 is built from 15 residues. The germline gives CDR1 LGHDT, CDR2 YNNKEL (reference sequence). Trimming shortened V by 4 bases and J by 2 bases, and 14 bases separated the two germline ends. The DNA for the CDR3 is TGTGCCAGCAGCCCCGTAGGGTGGGCCAACACTGAAGCTTTCTTT. Protein product: CASSPVGWANTEAFF.

This clonotype was found many times. The chain joins TRBV29-1 to TRBJ2-3, with D unresolved. V dropped 8 bases and J dropped 4 bases, with 19 bases sitting between them. Germline CDR1 is SQVTM and CDR2 is ANQGSEA. This CDR3 contains 14 residues. The CDR3 region has the DNA TGCAGCACCCGCGTGGGAAATAGTGCAGATACGCAGTATTTT. Translated, it gives CSTRVGNSADTQYF.

In this sample, this clonotype turned up many times. This chain joins TRBV6-1 and TRBJ2-1; weak D call: TRBD2 (5 bases). The CDR3 consists of 12 residues. From germline, CDR1 is MNHNS and CDR2 SASEGT. V was cut by 3 bases and J by 8 bases, with 8 bases left in between. The CDR3 nucleotides are TGTGCCAGCAGTGAGTACGGGGATGAGCAGTTCTTC. As protein: CASSEYGDEQFF.

This clonotype was detected a few times. J is TRBJ2-7 and V is TRBV5-1; 11 bases align to TRBD2. Unmatched junction bases numbered 8, after V lost 4 bases and J lost 2 bases. Germline values: CDR1 SGHRS, CDR2 YFSETQ. The CDR3 is 16 residues long. DNA of the CDR3: TGCGCCAGCAGCCCCTTAGCGGGGGGGGCAACCTACGAGCAGTACTTC. It specifies CASSPLAGGATYEQYF. Filled out from reference TRBV5-1 and TRBJ2-7, the complete variable domain reads KAGVTQTPRYLIKTRGQQVTLSCSPISGHRSVSWYQQTPGQGLQFLFEYFSETQRNKGNFPGRFSGRQFSNSRSEMNVSTLELGDSALYLCASSPLAGGATYEQYFGPGTRLTVT.

The chain is built from TRBV7-2 and TRBJ2-2; possible D gene TRBD2, 7 bases. Trimming stripped 6 bases from V and 9 bases from J, with 20 bases between. Germline CDR1 and CDR2: SGHTA and FQGNSA. The CDR3 length is 15 residues. Written as DNA, the CDR3 is TGTGCCAGCAGAGGGGGGGGGCGAACTTATCGGGAGCTGTTTTTT. Its protein product is CASRGGGRTYRELFF. Filled out from reference TRBV7-2 and TRBJ2-2, the complete variable domain reads GAGVSQSPSNKVTEKGKDVELRCDPISGHTALYWYRQSLGQGLEFLIYFQGNSAPDKSGLPSDRFSAERTGGSVSTLTIQRTQQEDSAVYLCASRGGGRTYRELFFGEGSRLTVL.

This clonotype was seen only a few times. This chain joins TRBV7-9 and TRBJ2-1, with 9 bases that match TRBD2. Per germline, CDR1 SEHNR and CDR2 FQNEAQ (reference sequence). The V and J ends lost 3 bases and 9 bases, in that order; junction bases with no gene match: 9. This CDR3 has 15 amino acids. DNA of the CDR3: TGTGCCAGCAGCTTGCTGGCGGGGGGGCCGGGTGAGCAGTTCTTC. It is translated as CASSLLAGGPGEQFF.

The J gene is TRBJ2-5, the V gene TRBV5-1; a weak D match, TRBD1 (5 bases). The germline V and J ends were trimmed by 4 bases and 2 bases, with 18 bases remaining between them. The germline V gene encodes CDR1 SGHRS and CDR2 YFSETQ. The CDR3 runs 16 residues. Here the CDR3 DNA reads TGCGCCAGCAGCCTCCCATCGAGGACAAGTCAAGAGACCCAGTACTTC. Its translation: CASSLPSRTSQETQYF.

This clonotype has just a few counts. J is TRBJ1-1 and V is TRBV7-3; D not resolved. Per the germline V gene, CDR1 is SGHTA and CDR2 is FQGTGA. V was cut by 3 bases and J by 6 bases, with 8 bases left in between. The CDR3 sequence is 12 residues long. The CDR3 is CASSFGRAEAFF. The DNA of the CDR3 is TGTGCCAGCAGCTTTGGCCGGGCTGAAGCTTTCTTT.